The sequence of this T cell receptor (beta chain) was determined in a study of T cell changes during pregnancy in multiple sclerosis. TCRdb keeps only in-frame clones here, not all; method: immunoSEQ multiplex PCR. This sample has around 43,000 clones, with 85% to 90% found just once. Per the germline V gene, CDR1 is SGHTS and CDR2 is YDEGEE. The length of the CDR3 is 19 residues. V lost 0 bases to trimming and J lost 0 bases; unmatched junction nucleotides: 12. V is TRBV5-8 and J is TRBJ1-3, with TRBD1 identical over 7 bases. The receptor's source is a female donor with multiple sclerosis, enrolled in a pregnancy study. The starting material was CD4+ T cells from peripheral blood mononuclear cells, obtained in the first trimester of pregnancy. The CDR3 sequence is CASSLGVGTVFSSGNTIYF. The CDR3 nucleotides read TGTGCCAGCAGCTTGGGGGTCGGGACAGTTTTCAGCTCTGGAAACACCATATATTTT.